A selection of T cell receptor beta chains follows, all from one sample in a study of cytomegalovirus exposure and HLA in healthy donors. Measured with immunoSEQ multiplex PCR; TCRdb has only the in-frame clones, and not every one. The sample includes roughly 100,000 clones, about four fifths of them seen just once. The sample taken for sequencing was PBMCs. These receptor sequences come from a woman aged 40-49 years in good health and CMV-seronegative. Each CDR3 is given with its conserved first and last residue. Fields, in order: D gene, V gene, J gene, clone size, CDR3 DNA, CDR3 protein. A D gene is named only where the DNA matches it firmly. The size of a clone is reported for some rows only, either as once, few or many, or as a class for expanded clones.

NA	TRBV7-3	TRBJ2-3	NA	TGTGCCAGCAGCTTAGGCAACGACAAGCAGTATTTT	CASSLGNDKQYF
NA	TRBV5-1	TRBJ2-3	NA	TGCGCCAGCAGCTTGGCTCAATCGAGGGTTAGCACAGATACGCAGTATTTT	CASSLAQSRVSTDTQYF
NA	TRBV6-5	TRBJ1-4	NA	TGTGCCAGCAGTGATACAGGGAGGGCTGAAAAACTGTTTTTT	CASSDTGRAEKLFF
NA	TRBV11-2	TRBJ2-1	NA	TGTGCCAGCAGCTTACAGAGACAGATTCCTTCCTACAATGAGCAGTTCTTC	CASSLQRQIPSYNEQFF
TRBD1	TRBV9	TRBJ1-1	NA	TGTGCCAGCAGCGTACAGACAGGGGTTCGGCCTGAAGCTTTCTTT	CASSVQTGVRPEAFF
NA	TRBV7-9	TRBJ1-1	NA	TGTTCCAGCAGCTCCGACATAAGCACTGAAGCTTTCTTT	CSSSSDISTEAFF
TRBD2	TRBV6-5	TRBJ2-1	NA	TGTGCCAGCAGTTACTCTGCTAGCGGCTCCTACAATGAGCAGTTCTTC	CASSYSASGSYNEQFF
TRBD1	TRBV28	TRBJ2-3	NA	TGTGCCAGCACCGTTAAGAGGGGGATTCCAGGGGGCACTACGCAGTATTTT	CASTVKRGIPGGTTQYF
TRBD1	TRBV7-9	TRBJ1-4	NA	TGTGCCAGCAGCCGACAGGGTAATGAAAAACTGTTTTTT	CASSRQGNEKLFF
NA	TRBV5-1	TRBJ1-2	few	TGCGCCAGCAGCTTGGGTCCAGAAAACTATGGCTACACCTTC	CASSLGPENYGYTF
NA	TRBV27	TRBJ2-7	few	TGTGCCAGCAGTTTGCGGGCAGTCCTATACGAGCAGTACTTC	CASSLRAVLYEQYF
NA	TRBV2	TRBJ1-4	NA	TGTGCCAGCAGAGCTCTTTCCCAGGGAATAAATGAAAAACTGTTTTTT	CASRALSQGINEKLFF
NA	TRBV27	TRBJ1-1	NA	TGTGCCATCCGACCGACTCCGAACACTGAAGCTTTCTTT	CAIRPTPNTEAFF
NA	TRBV2	TRBJ2-7	few	TGTGCCAGCACGTCTCTTCTCCGGGATTCACACGAGCAGTACTTC	CASTSLLRDSHEQYF
NA	TRBV25-1	TRBJ2-5	NA	TGTGCCAGCAGTGTCCGGGTACAAGAGACCCAGTACTTC	CASSVRVQETQYF
TRBD2	TRBV19	TRBJ2-1	NA	TGTGCCAGTAGGGCGACTAGCGCTTCCTACAATGAGCAGTTCTTC	CASRATSASYNEQFF
TRBD2	TRBV19	TRBJ2-7	few	TGTGCCAGTAGTTCTCGACTAGCGGCATACTACGAGCAGTACTTC	CASSSRLAAYYEQYF
NA	TRBV19	TRBJ1-6	NA	TGTGCCAGTAGTGCAGGGGACTCCTATAATTCACCCCTCCACTTT	CASSAGDSYNSPLHF
NA	TRBV6-1	TRBJ1-5	NA	TGTGCCAGCAGTGACGGGGGTGGTCTAAGCAATCAGCCCCAGCATTTT	CASSDGGGLSNQPQHF
NA	TRBV6-4	TRBJ2-3	medium-sized	TGTGCCAGCAGTGACGGCAACACAGATACGCAGTATTTT	CASSDGNTDTQYF
TRBD2	TRBV6-5	TRBJ2-3	NA	TGTGCCAGCAGTTGGTCTAGCGGGAGACCAGATACGCAGTATTTT	CASSWSSGRPDTQYF
NA	TRBV13	TRBJ2-3	NA	TGTGCCAGCAGCTTAGCGGCAGATACGCAGTATTTT	CASSLAADTQYF
TRBD1	TRBV28	TRBJ1-3	NA	TGTGCCAGCACCCTTGGGGGACAGGATGGAAACACCATATATTTT	CASTLGGQDGNTIYF
TRBD1	TRBV6-1	TRBJ2-7	NA	TGTGCCAGCAGTGAATTATGGGACAGACCCTACGAGCAGTACTTC	CASSELWDRPYEQYF
NA	TRBV19	TRBJ1-1	NA	TGTGCCAGTAGTCAATGGACGGGGAGGACTGAAGCTTTCTTT	CASSQWTGRTEAFF
TRBD2	TRBV6-6	TRBJ2-7	NA	TGTGCCAGCAGTCCCCCTAGCGGGAGTGCCTACGAGCAGTACTTC	CASSPPSGSAYEQYF
TRBD2	TRBV4-1	TRBJ2-4	NA	TGCGCCAGCAGCCAAGTTGATATGGGACTAGCGGGGGACATTCAGTACTTC	CASSQVDMGLAGDIQYF
NA	TRBV11-2	TRBJ2-2	NA	TGTGCCAGCAGCTGGGCAGTCGCGAACACCGGGGAGCTGTTTTTT	CASSWAVANTGELFF
TRBD1	TRBV2	TRBJ1-5	NA	TGTGCCAGCAGGGACAGGGGGCTGGGGCAGCCCCAGCATTTT	CASRDRGLGQPQHF
NA	TRBV10-3	TRBJ2-1	NA	TGTGCCATCAGCGGGGCAGGGGGGAATGAGCAGTTCTTC	CAISGAGGNEQFF
TRBD2	TRBV11-2	TRBJ2-3	NA	TGTGCCAGCAGCTTTTTGATTAGCGGGGGCTCCGGGGGAGATACGCAGTATTTT	CASSFLISGGSGGDTQYF
TRBD1	TRBV7-8	TRBJ1-5	few	TGTGCCAGCAGCCCCAGAAGGGGAACAGGGGGCGCGGGTCAGCCCCAGCATTTT	CASSPRRGTGGAGQPQHF
TRBD2	TRBV9	TRBJ2-5	few	TGTGCCAGCAGCGTACAGCCCGGGGGGGCCCAAGAGACCCAGTACTTC	CASSVQPGGAQETQYF
TRBD1	TRBV6-1	TRBJ2-3	NA	TGTGCCAGCAAGCTACCGGGACAGGGGTCAGATACGCAGTATTTT	CASKLPGQGSDTQYF
TRBD1	TRBV7-9	TRBJ1-5	NA	TGTGCCAGCAGCCTGGGACAGGGCATGAATCAGCCCCAGCATTTT	CASSLGQGMNQPQHF
TRBD1	TRBV5-6	TRBJ2-5	NA	TGTGCCAGCAGCGGGACAGGGAGAGAGACCCAGTACTTC	CASSGTGRETQYF
NA	TRBV7-9	TRBJ1-5	NA	TGTTCCAGCAGCTTAGGTACGGGACATGCCCAGCATTTT	CSSSLGTGHAQHF
TRBD2	TRBV29-1	TRBJ2-1	NA	TGCAGCTCCCCAGCGACTAGCGACTCCTACAATGAGCAGTTCTTC	CSSPATSDSYNEQFF
TRBD1	TRBV2	TRBJ2-5	NA	TGTGCCAGCAGTGGACAGGGGCAAGAGACCCAGTACTTC	CASSGQGQETQYF
NA	TRBV7-9	TRBJ2-7	NA	TGTTCCAGCAGCTTACTACAGGGCTCCTACGAGCAGTACTTC	CSSSLLQGSYEQYF
NA	TRBV19	TRBJ2-5	medium-sized	TGTGCCAGTAGCCCTGGACTTGGAGAGACCCAGTACTTC	CASSPGLGETQYF
TRBD2	TRBV30	TRBJ2-7	NA	TGTGCCTGCCTCACTAGCGGGGCCCCCTACGAGCAGTACTTC	CACLTSGAPYEQYF
NA	TRBV7-2	TRBJ1-1	few	TGTGCCAGCAGCTTAGTTCAGAACACTGAAGCTTTCTTT	CASSLVQNTEAFF
TRBD2	TRBV2	TRBJ2-1	NA	TGTGCCAGCAGGGGACTAGAAGAGCAGTTCTTC	CASRGLEEQFF
NA	TRBV11-2	TRBJ2-5	NA	TGTGCCAGCAGCTTAGAGACAGCCGGAGAGACCCAGTACTTC	CASSLETAGETQYF
NA	TRBV6-1	TRBJ1-1	few	TGTGCCAGCAGTGAAGCTTGGGGGCGCACTGAAGCTTTCTTT	CASSEAWGRTEAFF
NA	TRBV7-9	TRBJ2-1	NA	TGTGCCAGCAGCGCCCCGGGAAATGAGCAGTTCTTC	CASSAPGNEQFF
TRBD1	TRBV11-2	TRBJ2-7	NA	TGTGCCAGCAGACCACTACAGGGGGCGAGTTTCTACGAGCAGTACTTC	CASRPLQGASFYEQYF
TRBD1	TRBV6-6	TRBJ1-1	NA	TGTGCCAGCAGAAGACAGGGGAACACTGAAGCTTTCTTT	CASRRQGNTEAFF
NA	TRBV21-1	TRBJ2-7	NA	TGTGCCAGCACCTCCACAGGGAGTTCCTACGAGCAGTACTTC	CASTSTGSSYEQYF
TRBD2	TRBV27	TRBJ2-7	few	TGTGCCAGCAGTTTAAGACTAGCGAACGACGAGCAGTACTTC	CASSLRLANDEQYF
NA	TRBV6-5	TRBJ2-5	NA	TGTGCCAGCAGTGGGAGTGGCGAGGAGACCCAGTACTTC	CASSGSGEETQYF
TRBD1	TRBV7-3	TRBJ2-3	NA	TGTGCCAGCAGCTCGGACAGGGGGACAGATACGCAGTATTTT	CASSSDRGTDTQYF
TRBD2	TRBV11-3	TRBJ2-3	NA	TGTGCCAGCAGCCCTAGCGGGGGCACAGATACGCAGTATTTT	CASSPSGGTDTQYF
TRBD1	TRBV10-3	TRBJ1-5	few	TGTGCCACTGGGACAGGGGGCAATCAGCCCCAGCATTTT	CATGTGGNQPQHF
NA	TRBV14	TRBJ2-7	NA	TGTGCCAGCAGCAAAGTCGGGGGTGGTGGATCCTACGAGCAGTACTTC	CASSKVGGGGSYEQYF
TRBD1	TRBV19	TRBJ2-5	NA	TGTGCCAGTAGTATAGGGACAGGCTGGGAGACCCAGTACTTC	CASSIGTGWETQYF
TRBD2	TRBV5-1	TRBJ2-1	NA	TGCGCCAGCAGCCAGGGACTAGCGGGGGGAGTACCCTACAATGAGCAGTTCTTC	CASSQGLAGGVPYNEQFF
TRBD1	TRBV5-1	TRBJ2-1	NA	TGCGCCAGCAGCTTGGAGGGACAGGGCTCTATAGATGGGCAGTTCTTC	CASSLEGQGSIDGQFF